This record covers a single TCR beta chain. The target antigen is unknown. Germline V CDR1 and CDR2: SEHNR, FQNEAQ (reference sequence). The CDR3 spans 18 residues. V was pared by 1 base and J by 1 base, with 17 bases between. Profiling relied on immunoSEQ multiplex PCR, and the TCRdb table lists in-frame clones only, not all of them. This sample carries about 86,000 clones, around 90% of them seen once, and the ten largest clones take 4.5% to 6%. The data stem from a study of T cell responses to AZD1222 COVID-19 vaccine. Whole-study results and caveats: Spike-specific TCR breadth and depth were elevated following two AZD1222 doses. Donors were mostly white British, more females; clonal diversity possibly underestimated. Baseline seropositivity occurred in only 5 or 6 AZD1222 recipients.

This receptor was identified in an adult in good health. The chain has TRBV7-9 and TRBJ2-4; a weak D match, TRBD2 (7 bases). Source: peripheral blood, taken on day 0 of AZD1222 vaccination. This chain's CDR3 is CASSLVGGGWGAKNIQYF. CDR3 sequence (DNA): TGTGCCAGCAGCTTAGTCGGCGGGGGCTGGGGGGCCAAAAACATTCAGTACTTC. Using reference TRBV7-9 and TRBJ2-4 for the parts outside the CDR3, the full variable domain is DTGVSQNPRHKITKRGQNVTFRCDPISEHNRLYWYRQTLGQGPEFLTYFQNEAQLEKSRLLSDRFSAERPKGSFSTLEIQRTEQGDSAMYLCASSLVGGGWGAKNIQYFGAGTRLSVL.